The sequence of this TCR beta chain was determined in a study of spatial heterogeneity in lung cancer (dated by TCRdb to the late 2010s). About the study as a whole: More beta-chain than alpha-chain transcripts were consistently detected, likely reflecting higher beta-chain transcript abundance. In the raw uncorrected reads, each unique combination of TCR and UMI appeared on average more than ten times. TCR alpha and beta repertoires were quantitatively compared across multiple tumor regions, matched nontumor lung and blood in non-small cell lung cancer. Nonsynonymous mutation counts, determined by whole-exome sequencing of tumor tissue, were related to features of the TCR repertoire. At surgery, hundreds of tumor regions, around 64 matched nontumor lung samples and a few dozen PBMC samples were TCR-sequenced for both alpha and beta chains.

This specimen's time point label, per the study, means: sample taken at primary tumor resection. Without any cell sorting, TCR sequencing was performed on whole RNA extracted either from tumor and nontumor lung tissue or from cryopreserved PBMC samples. Donors were over 60 patients with early-stage, untreated non-small cell lung cancer from the lung TRACERx cohort. Only patients for whom sufficient RNA was available from at least two tumor regions were selected for TCR sequencing. Results and caveats for the whole study, not just this receptor: Ubiquitous expanded tumor TCRs showed up in blood more often at tumor resection than at routine follow-up. Additional single-cell paired TCR alpha and beta sequencing was considered necessary to confirm, at a functional level, the hypothesis that regional TCRs recognize regional mutations.

This clonotype was detected ten times or more. There is no known antigen for this receptor. Base qualities are not at hand, and no much larger clone is one base apart. Preparation of the library involved 5' RACE. The reads were generated on a NextSeq 500. To allow correction of PCR and sequencing errors, the TCR library protocol tagged every TCR cDNA molecule with a unique molecular identifier. In the source study's methods: TCR identification, UMI-based error correction and CDR3 extraction were performed with Decombinator tools. Expanded TCRs were defined as those above a frequency of 2 per 1,000, corresponding to the top 1% of the tumor frequency distribution. Rényi diversity was computed with the R vegan package after subsampling each repertoire 100 times to 5,000 TCRs. CDR3 similarity networks were built from amino acid triplet string-kernel similarity, connecting CDR3s with pairwise similarity above 0.82. TCRdb took the public reads, trimmed them with fastp at Q25, ran MiXCR for clone calling and kept in-frame beta chains. Records with the same CDR3 protein are collapsed into one entry carrying the most frequent genes and DNA. The V and J calls, along with clone size, are taken from TCRdb and not from the paper's own processing. This sample lists about 15,000 distinct CDR3 sequences; about 7.9% were detected once. The ten largest clones add up to roughly 32% of the sample.

Reading the germline V gene gives CDR1 KGHSH and CDR2 LQKENI. From cysteine to phenylalanine, the CDR3 is 13 amino acids long. The sequence is cut down to CDR3 DNA, 39 bases in frame from base 1. V gives up 5 bases and J gives up 3 bases, and the segment between their germline ends measures 9 bases. This receptor was taken from a female donor with early-stage non-small cell lung cancer. The sequences come from PBMCs, collected at surgery. The chain joins TRBV18 to TRBJ2-3; the D gene is perhaps TRBD2, on 6 matching bases. The CDR3 amino acid sequence is: CASSERETDTQYF. The nucleotide sequence is TGTGCCAGCTCAGAACGGGAGACAGATACGCAGTATTTT.